This T cell receptor beta chain was sequenced in a study of siplizumab effects on memory and regulatory T cells. General study findings and limits: In siplizumab cultures, the suppressive function of proliferating Tregs remained unconfirmed. A mean of about 70% of mappable alloreactive CD4+ clones were Treg-derived with siplizumab, compared with 26.9% in controls. In roughly 75-95% of proliferating CD4+ or CD8+ clones, a naive or memory phenotype could not be assigned. Unstimulated subsets captured only a minor fraction of alloreactive clones.

J gave up 3 bases and V 10 bases, and 7 bases lay outside the gene matches. Germline V gene sequence: CDR1 MDHEN, CDR2 SYDVKM. CDR3 length: 13 amino acids. With regard to this clone: Its antigen is still unknown.

The data were produced by immunoSEQ multiplex PCR, yet TCRdb's version contains in-frame clones alone and is incomplete. The data show some 100,000 clones, roughly 94% seen once. The sequence was collected from a human donor in good health. J is TRBJ2-7 and V is TRBV28; TRBD2 matches at 9 bases. Input material: non-Treg CD4+ T cells sorted from blood. The DNA for the CDR3 is TGTGCCATCGGAGCGGGAGGACTCTACGAGCAGTACTTC. Its protein product is CAIGAGGLYEQYF.